The 21 T cell receptor beta chains below come from one sample, sequenced in a study of T-cell memory formation after mild COVID-19. MiXCR was run by TCRdb on the 5' RACE reads, yielding one entry per CDR3 protein. The sample has about 40,000 distinct CDR3 sequences; 6% to 6.5% are singletons. Input material: PBMCs or a T cell subset sorted from them (not recorded which). These receptors were taken from an adult who had mild COVID-19 (a few samples of this study predate the infection). Cell type and time point are not known.

The CDR3 region has the DNA TGCAGCGTTTACAGGGGAGGGGACCAAGAGACCCAGTACTTC. It specifies CSVYRGGDQETQYF. J is TRBJ2-5 and V is TRBV29-1; D could derive from TRBD1 or TRBD2 (7 bases each). CDR1 is SQVTM and CDR2 is ANQGSEA in the germline V gene. Trimming pared 5 bases from V and 0 bases from J, leaving 13 bases between. This CDR3 is 14 amino acids long.

By sample share, this clonotype is medium-sized. The rearrangement uses TRBV29-1 and TRBJ1-5; 9 bases are shared with TRBD1. J lost 5 bases, V lost 4 bases, and 3 bases had no gene match. The CDR3 loop spans 13 amino acids. Germline CDR1 reads SQVTM; CDR2 reads ANQGSEA. The CDR3 is CSVGWTGDQPQHF. In DNA form, the CDR3 reads TGCAGCGTTGGGTGGACAGGGGATCAGCCCCAGCATTTT.

This clonotype was counted ten times or more. The V gene is TRBV10-3, the J gene TRBJ2-7, with 9 bases identical to TRBD1. Germline V gene lookup returns CDR1 ENHRY and CDR2 SYGVKD. The CDR3 has 14 amino acids. V trimming: 3 bases; J trimming: 4 bases; junction bases outside the gene matches: 4. The chain's CDR3 is CAISEGTGRYEQYF. The CDR3 DNA sequence: TGTGCCATCAGTGAAGGGACAGGGAGGTACGAGCAGTACTTC.

At least ten counts were recorded for this clonotype. This chain uses TRBV21-1 with TRBJ2-5; the DNA was not used to check the table's D call, TRBD1. TRBV21-1 is termed a pseudogene. The CDR3 spans 13 residues. Written as DNA, the CDR3 is TGTGCCAGCAGCCTGGACAGTGAAGAGACCCAGTACTTC. It specifies CASSLDSEETQYF.

This clonotype occurred many times. The rearrangement uses TRBV4-3 and TRBJ2-2; tentative D call: TRBD1 (7 bases). The length of the CDR3 is 15 residues. The V and J ends lost 5 bases and 5 bases respectively, with 15 bases between them. Germline CDR1 reads LGHNA; CDR2 reads YSLEER. DNA of the CDR3: TGCGCCAGCAGCATCGGACAGGCGGGGACCGGGGAGCTGTTTTTT. It specifies CASSIGQAGTGELFF.

There are many counts of this clonotype. V usage is TRBV7-2 and J usage is TRBJ1-5; D gene ambiguous. Per germline, CDR1 SGHTA and CDR2 FQGNSA. The germline V and J ends were trimmed by 7 bases and 1 base, with 17 bases remaining between them. This CDR3 is 16 amino acids long. The CDR3 spells CASNPGGGLSNQPQHF. CDR3 DNA: TGTGCCAGCAACCCCGGCGGAGGGTTAAGCAATCAGCCCCAGCATTTT.

This clonotype was counted at least ten times. CDR3 in DNA: TGTGCCAGCAGCCAGGCCGCGGGGAACACTGAAGCTTTCTTT. Translating it yields CASSQAAGNTEAFF. The chain combines TRBV7-2 with TRBJ1-1; no reliable D call. Germline assignment: CDR1 SGHTA and CDR2 FQGNSA. This CDR3 is built from 14 residues. Trimming took off 5 bases at V and 1 base at J, with 11 bases between the two ends. Using reference TRBV7-2 and TRBJ1-1 for the parts outside the CDR3, the full variable domain is GAGVSQSPSNKVTEKGKDVELRCDPISGHTALYWYRQSLGQGLEFLIYFQGNSAPDKSGLPSDRFSAERTGGSVSTLTIQRTQQEDSAVYLCASSQAAGNTEAFFGQGTRLTVV.

This clonotype has a handful of counts. This chain uses TRBV7-2 with TRBJ2-7; maybe TRBD1 (6 bases). The CDR3 runs 13 residues. Trimming took 6 bases from V and 3 from J, leaving 12 bases between them. CDR1 is SGHTA and CDR2 is FQGNSA in the germline V gene. The CDR3 nucleotides are TGTGCCAGCAGTAAACAGGGACGCTACGAGCAGTACTTC. This encodes CASSKQGRYEQYF.

There are many counts of this clonotype. J is TRBJ2-5 and V is TRBV4-2, with 10 bases fitting TRBD1. The junction had 8 bases not matched to a gene; V was cut back by 6 bases and J by 1 base. In germline, CDR1 is LGHNA, CDR2 YNFKEQ. The CDR3 has 16 residues. CDR3 bases: TGTGCCAGCAGGCCGGGGACAGGGGACCCCCAAGAGACCCAGTACTTC. Its protein is CASRPGTGDPQETQYF.

This clonotype is labeled medium-sized (0.01 to 0.1%). This chain connects TRBV2 to TRBJ2-2; 9 bases agree with TRBD2. CDR3 length: 15 residues. V was clipped by 6 bases and J by 9 bases; unmatched bases: 11. Germline loops: CDR1 SNHLY, CDR2 FYNNEI. CDR3 sequence: CASRGSGGPSRELFF. CDR3 in DNA: TGTGCCAGCAGGGGAAGCGGGGGGCCCTCCCGGGAGCTGTTTTTT.

This clonotype was recorded many times. The gene calls are TRBV6-5 and TRBJ2-1, with TRBD2 matching over 10 bases. The CDR3 consists of 15 residues. CDR1 is MNHEY, CDR2 SVGAGI, per germline. V dropped 6 bases and J dropped 7; count of bases not matched to a gene: 9. CDR3 coding DNA: TGTGCCAGCAGGAAGCTAGCGGGGGTAATGAATGAGCAGTTCTTC. This translates into CASRKLAGVMNEQFF.

In this sample, this clonotype turned up a few times. The chain joins TRBV12-3 or TRBV12-4 to TRBJ2-1, with D possibly matching TRBD2 (5 bases). The ends were cut back, 4 bases at V and 0 bases at J, with 13 bases in the middle. This CDR3 is 16 amino acids long. For the CDR3, the DNA is TGTGCCAGCAGTTGGCCGAGCGGAGTCTCCTACAATGAGCAGTTCTTC. Translation gives CASSWPSGVSYNEQFF.

This clonotype showed up many times. Here the CDR3 reads CASSLDGTGELFF. As DNA, the CDR3 is TGTGCCAGCAGCTTAGATGGCACCGGGGAGCTGTTTTTT. This chain connects TRBV7-9 to TRBJ2-2; D is unclear. Trimming took 1 base from V and 4 from J, leaving 4 bases between them. This CDR3 has 13 residues. The germline gives CDR1 SEHNR, CDR2 FQNEAQ (reference sequence).

There are many counts of this clonotype. The rearrangement joins TRBV7-9 to TRBJ1-4; D not certain. Trimming left V 1 base short and J 8 bases short, with 8 bases between. CDR1 is SEHNR, CDR2 FQNEAQ, per germline (reference sequence). CDR3 length: 13 residues. The CDR3 nucleotides read TGTGCCAGCAGCTTAGAAGGCGGCGAAAAACTGTTTTTT. It yields the protein CASSLEGGEKLFF.

This clonotype showed up many times. The chain uses TRBV2 and TRBJ2-1, with TRBD2 matching 8 bases. CDR1 is SNHLY and CDR2 is FYNNEI in the germline V gene. J gave up 4 bases and V 6 bases, and 5 bases lay outside the gene matches. The CDR3 has 14 amino acids. CDR3 residues: CASRRTSYYNEQFF. The CDR3 region has the DNA TGTGCCAGCAGGCGGACTAGCTATTACAATGAGCAGTTCTTC.

The chain couples TRBV24-1 to TRBJ2-7; 9 positions agree with TRBD1. J gave up 5 bases and V 2 bases, and 6 bases lay outside the gene matches. This CDR3 is built from 15 residues. Germline V gene sequence: CDR1 KGHDR, CDR2 SFDVKD. The CDR3 protein is CATSDSPGQGNEQYF. The CDR3 DNA sequence: TGTGCCACCAGTGATTCTCCGGGACAGGGAAACGAGCAGTACTTC.

The chain combines TRBV4-2 with TRBJ1-1; D gene unclear. V lost 0 bases and J lost 11, with 25 bases in between. The CDR3 totals 17 residues. Looked up from germline, CDR1 is LGHNA and CDR2 is YNFKEQ. CDR3 bases: TGTGCCAGCAGCCAAGAAGGCGGGTTTAAAGCGTCTTTGGGGGCTTTCTTT. Translating gives CASSQEGGFKASLGAFF.

The J gene is TRBJ1-3, the V gene TRBV18; the D is unclear. The CDR3 loop spans 16 amino acids. Trimming pared 3 bases from V and 0 bases from J, leaving 12 bases between. In germline, CDR1 is KGHSH, CDR2 LQKENI. The CDR3 region is CASSPPMPSSGNTIYF. Written as DNA, the CDR3 is TGTGCCAGCTCACCCCCTATGCCCTCCTCTGGAAACACCATATATTTT.

The CDR3 nucleotides are TGTGCCAGCAGTCCTGCAGACAGGGTCGCTTCACCCCTCCACTTT. This encodes CASSPADRVASPLHF. The V and J genes are TRBV27 and TRBJ1-6; TRBD1 matches at 7 bases. Trimming cost V 5 bases and J 9 bases; bases outside gene matches: 10. The CDR3 spans 15 residues. CDR1 is MNHEY and CDR2 is SMNVEV in the germline V gene (reference sequence).

This clonotype was found a few times. The chain uses TRBV5-1 and TRBJ1-4; D gene uncertain. Germline CDR1 SGHRS, CDR2 YFSETQ. The length of the CDR3 is 15 residues. V dropped 1 base and J dropped 6 bases, with 13 bases sitting between them. Here the CDR3 DNA reads TGCGCCAGCAGCTTGATACCTCGTCAGGATGAAAAACTGTTTTTT. This sequence encodes CASSLIPRQDEKLFF.

The rearrangement links TRBV7-9 to TRBJ2-2, with TRBD1 identical over 9 bases. V gave up 5 bases and J gave up 0 bases; unmatched junction bases: 1. The CDR3 totals 15 residues. CDR1 and CDR2 (germline): SEHNR, FQNEAQ (reference sequence). Here the CDR3 reads CASSRTGANTGELFF. The CDR3 nucleotides are TGTGCCAGCAGCCGGACAGGGGCGAACACCGGGGAGCTGTTTTTT.